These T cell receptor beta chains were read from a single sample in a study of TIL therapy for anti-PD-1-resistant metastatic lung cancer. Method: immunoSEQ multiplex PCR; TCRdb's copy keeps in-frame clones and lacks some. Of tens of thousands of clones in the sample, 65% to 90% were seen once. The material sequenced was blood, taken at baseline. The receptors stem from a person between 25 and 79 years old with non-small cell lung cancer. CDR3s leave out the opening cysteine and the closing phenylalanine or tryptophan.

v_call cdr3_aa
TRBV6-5 ATQREQGASYEQY
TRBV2 ASSESRYEQY
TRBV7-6 ASSLKAPGLGAYEQY
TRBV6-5 ASSQRERQPQH
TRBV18 ASSPYSNQPQH
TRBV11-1 ASSESLAANEQF
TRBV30 AWRGRGRETQY
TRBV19 ASRSGQSNQPQH
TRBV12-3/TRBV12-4 ASSDRGRKTQY
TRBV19 ASSGDTSYQETQY
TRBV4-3 ASSPTRGYGYT
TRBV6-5 ASSPTGRQTYGYT
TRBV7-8 ASSKTGTSGGRDGDTQY
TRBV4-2 ASSGTGSSYEQY
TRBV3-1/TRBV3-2 ASSQEQTSGGKEWTDTQY
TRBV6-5 ATSREGRHEQF
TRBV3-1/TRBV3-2 ASSQRGRGANVLT
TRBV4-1 ASSPWTGALNEQF
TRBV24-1 ATSDQQGNEQF
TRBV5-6 ASRQTLEQWNYGYT